The TCR beta chain described here comes from a study of CXCR3-negative and CXCR3-positive naive CD8 T cells. Study findings and constraints: Naive CXCR3-positive cells had TRB CDR3s more hydrophobic than those of CXCR3-negative naive cells.

The naive CD8+ gate required CD45RO-CCR7+CD27+CD95- phenotype. TRB cDNA was prepared as libraries by UMI-labeled 5' RACE. TCRdb re-called the 5' RACE reads and shows each CDR3 protein once, DNA omitted. Here the sample table reports about 150,000 distinct CDR3 sequences. A note on this clonotype: Its antigen remains unidentified.

The CDR3 spans 14 residues. Per the germline V gene, CDR1 is MNHEY and CDR2 is SMNVEV (reference sequence). The chain has TRBV27 and TRBJ1-1; TCRdb lists TRBD1, though no DNA is available to test this call. The sequence was obtained from a human donor in good health. Some clones in this sample may be carry-over from other donors' samples. Sequenced input: naive CXCR3+ CD8+ T cells from blood. Documented subset: CD45RO-CCR7+CD27+CD95- naive CD8+ T cells expressing CXCR3 (TNR3+). CDR3 sequence reads: CASSLGGGNTETFF.